The 15 T cell receptor beta chains below come from one sample, sequenced in a study of monozygotic twins with inflammatory bowel disease. TCRdb re-called the 5' RACE reads; every CDR3 protein appears as one record, without DNA. This sample's table reports approximately 100,000 distinct CDR3 sequences. The sample consisted of blood. These TCRs come from a human donor with ulcerative colitis or Crohn's disease, or a healthy co-twin of an affected twin (not recorded which).

This chain uses TRBV20-1 with TRBJ2-7; the TCRdb call, TRBD1, lacks DNA for checking. Germline lookup yields CDR1 DFQATT and CDR2 SNEGSKA (reference sequence). The CDR3 sequence is 14 residues long. CDR3 in amino acids: CSASSRGATYEQYF.

The chain carries TRBV5-1 and TRBJ2-7. Per germline, CDR1 SGHRS and CDR2 YFSETQ. This CDR3 spans 18 amino acids. This chain's CDR3 is CASSLEGLGRLSSYEQYF.

The J gene is TRBJ2-7, the V gene TRBV12-3 or TRBV12-4; no DNA is available, so the TRBD1 call from TCRdb remains unchecked. There are 14 residues in the CDR3. CDR3 region: CASTPGPGPYEQYF.

The V call is TRBV3-1, the J call TRBJ2-5; TCRdb reports TRBD1, a call that lacks DNA to check it against. The CDR3 length is 16 residues. The germline V gene has CDR1 LGHDT and CDR2 YNNKEL (reference sequence). The CDR3 loop reads CASSQGEGAWQETQYF.

The V call is TRBV27, the J call TRBJ1-5. The CDR3 is 15 amino acids. CDR1 is MNHEY and CDR2 is SMNVEV in the germline V gene (reference sequence). The CDR3 spells CASSFQARGDQPQHF.

This chain uses TRBV25-1 with TRBJ2-5; without DNA, the TCRdb call of TRBD1 cannot be checked. The CDR3 consists of 12 residues. The V gene's germline CDR1 is MGHDK and CDR2 SYGVNS. The CDR3 is CASGGHGETQYF.

This chain joins TRBV28 and TRBJ2-5. There are 15 residues in the CDR3. The germline CDR1 and CDR2 sequences are MDHEN and SYDVKM. This CDR3 is CASSTIDSWQETQYF.

V and J are TRBV12-3 or TRBV12-4 and TRBJ1-5. The CDR3 has 16 residues. CDR3 in amino acids: CASSHRVVRGNQPQHF.

The chain recombines TRBV12-3 or TRBV12-4 with TRBJ1-1; TCRdb's assignment of TRBD1 cannot be checked, as there is no DNA. This CDR3 has 14 amino acids. Here the CDR3 reads CASTRTGGGTEAFF.

V is TRBV5-1 and J is TRBJ2-7; there is no DNA to check the TCRdb D call of TRBD2. The CDR3 has 15 residues. Germline V gene data show CDR1 as SGHRS and CDR2 as YFSETQ. CDR3 amino acids: CASSSLAGFSYEQYF.

V is TRBV7-2 and J is TRBJ2-7; TCRdb picks TRBD2, but there is no DNA to check that call. CDR1 and CDR2 from the germline V gene are SGHTA and FQGNSA. CDR3 length: 16 residues. The CDR3 here is CASSTERTSSAHEQYF.

This sequence joins TRBV20-1 and TRBJ2-7; TCRdb's D call of TRBD2 is untestable without DNA. The germline CDR1 and CDR2 sequences are DFQATT and SNEGSKA (reference sequence). The CDR3 loop spans 18 amino acids. CDR3 amino acids: CSARPLGGIAGDSYEQYF.

The chain has TRBV24-1 and TRBJ2-1; with no DNA, the TCRdb D assignment of TRBD2 cannot be verified. Per the germline V gene, CDR1 is KGHDR and CDR2 is SFDVKD. This CDR3 has 14 residues. The chain's CDR3 is CATSSGQGGNEQFF.

The V gene is TRBV7-2, the J gene TRBJ2-5; TCRdb calls TRBD1, which cannot be checked without DNA. CDR3 length: 14 residues. From germline, CDR1 is SGHTA and CDR2 FQGNSA. CDR3 residues: CASSSEGLLGAQYF.

This chain joins TRBV6-2 or TRBV6-3 and TRBJ1-5; TCRdb outputs TRBD1, but without DNA this stays unchecked. From germline, CDR1 is MNHEY and CDR2 SVGEGT. The CDR3 is made up of 15 amino acids. CDR3 in amino acids: CASTSGQGAYQPQHF.